Below are 25 T cell receptor beta chains sequenced from a single sample in a study of cytomegalovirus exposure and HLA in healthy donors. PCR primers comprised 60 Vbeta and 13 Jbeta primers. Assay: immunoSEQ multiplex PCR; the TCRdb copy retains only in-frame clones and omits some. Of 100,000 to 150,000 clones listed, about three quarters are singletons. Sequencing input: PBMCs. These receptors were collected from a man aged 25-40 years in good health and CMV-seronegative.

The gene calls are TRBV6-1 and TRBJ1-2; weak D call: TRBD1 (5 bases). Per the germline V gene, CDR1 is MNHNS and CDR2 is SASEGT. This CDR3 has 13 residues. Trimming pared 6 bases from V and 8 bases from J, leaving 16 bases between. The CDR3 reads CASRGSGQGGYTF. DNA of the CDR3: TGTGCCAGCAGAGGGTCCGGTCAGGGAGGCTACACCTTC.

The rearrangement links TRBV5-4 to TRBJ2-2, with 12 bases fitting TRBD2. Germline loops: CDR1 SGHNT, CDR2 YYREEE (reference sequence). There are 16 residues in the CDR3. The J segment lost 5 bases and the V segment lost 4 bases, leaving 6 bases of the junction unmatched. CDR3 in amino acids: CASSPSLAGGTGELFF. The CDR3 bases are TGTGCCAGCAGCCCCTCCCTAGCGGGGGGGACCGGGGAGCTGTTTTTT. The complete variable domain, with remaining parts taken from reference TRBV5-4 and TRBJ2-2, reads ETGVTQSPTHLIKTRGQQVTLRCSSQSGHNTVSWYQQALGQGPQFIFQYYREEENGRGNFPPRFSGLQFPNYSSELNVNALELDDSALYLCASSPSLAGGTGELFFGEGSRLTVL.

This chain uses TRBV11-1 with TRBJ2-3; D is unresolved. The germline V and J ends were trimmed by 5 bases and 2 bases, with 8 bases remaining between them. This CDR3 is 13 amino acids long. The V gene's germline CDR1 is SGHAT and CDR2 FQDESV (reference sequence). CDR3 DNA sequence: TGTGCCAGCAGCCCCCAGTTCACAGATACGCAGTATTTT. Its translation is CASSPQFTDTQYF.

The chain is built from TRBV7-2 and TRBJ2-7, with 8 bases fitting TRBD2. Trimming took 1 base from V and 3 from J; bases not matched to a gene: 5. The CDR3 is made up of 15 amino acids. Germline V gene lookup returns CDR1 SGHTA and CDR2 FQGNSA. The CDR3 sequence: CASSLEVSGGYEQYF. In DNA form, the CDR3 reads TGTGCCAGCAGCTTAGAGGTCAGCGGGGGCTACGAGCAGTACTTC.

The chain is built from TRBV27 and TRBJ1-2; 8 bases match TRBD1. V shed 5 bases, J shed 6 bases, and the junction held 11 bases outside the gene matches. The CDR3 length is 15 residues. Germline lookup yields CDR1 MNHEY and CDR2 SMNVEV (reference sequence). CDR3 sequence (DNA): TGTGCCAGCAGTCGCTTCAGGGGGCGGTTGGATGGCTACACCTTC. Translated, it gives CASSRFRGRLDGYTF.

This sequence joins TRBV5-1 and TRBJ2-5, with 8 bases matching TRBD1. Germline trimming cut 6 bases from V and 0 bases from J; bases unmatched to any gene: 7. The V gene's germline CDR1 is SGHRS and CDR2 YFSETQ. The CDR3 consists of 15 residues. The chain's CDR3 is CASNQGAGHQETQYF. The CDR3 coding sequence is TGCGCCAGCAACCAGGGGGCGGGGCACCAAGAGACCCAGTACTTC.

This clone was detected a few times. The gene calls are TRBV5-6 and TRBJ2-7, with TRBD1 matching 7 bases. In germline, CDR1 is SGHDT, CDR2 YYEEEE. The CDR3 spans 15 residues. V shed 4 bases, J shed 6 bases, and the junction held 13 bases outside the gene matches. CDR3 DNA sequence: TGTGCCAGCAGCACACCAGACAGGGTCTACGTCGAGCAGTACTTC. Its translation: CASSTPDRVYVEQYF.

The chain employs TRBV9 and TRBJ2-1, with D possibly matching TRBD2 (5 bases). CDR3 length: 14 residues. The V gene lost 4 bases and the J gene lost 5 bases, with 13 bases spanning the gap. The germline CDR1 and CDR2 sequences are SGDLS and YYNGEE. In nucleotides, the CDR3 is TGTGCCAGCAGCACCATGGACTCTAACAATGAGCAGTTCTTC. It translates to CASSTMDSNNEQFF. Full variable domain (rest looked up from reference TRBV9 and TRBJ2-1): DSGVTQTPKHLITATGQRVTLRCSPRSGDLSVYWYQQSLDQGLQFLIQYYNGEERAKGNILERFSAQQFPDLHSELNLSSLELGDSALYFCASSTMDSNNEQFFGPGTRLTVL.

This clone was recorded once. V usage is TRBV27 and J usage is TRBJ2-7, with D tentatively TRBD1 (6 bases). CDR3 length equals 15 residues. Trimming removed 3 bases from V and 1 base from J, with 13 bases in between. Germline assignment: CDR1 MNHEY and CDR2 SMNVEV (reference sequence). The CDR3 DNA reads TGTGCCAGCAGTTTGAGCGGCAGGGGATCCTACGAGCAGTACTTC. Protein: CASSLSGRGSYEQYF.

This clone has only one observation. Germline and junction disagree at one end, which may indicate a read error. The genes are TRBV13 and TRBJ1-3, with D unclear. This CDR3 has 11 amino acids. The V gene's germline CDR1 is PRHDT and CDR2 FYEKMQ (reference sequence). CDR3 residues: CASSDTLGYGF. Here the CDR3 DNA reads TGTGCCAGCAGCGACACCCTCGGATACGGTTTT.

This chain joins TRBV15 and TRBJ1-6; D is uncertain. Germline V gene sequence: CDR1 LNHNV, CDR2 YYDKDF (reference sequence). This CDR3 is built from 14 residues. V gave up 4 bases and J gave up 7 bases, with 11 bases separating them. The CDR3 nucleotides read TGTGCCACCAGCATCGGGGAAGAAAATTCACCCCTCCACTTT. It is translated as CATSIGEENSPLHF.

This chain uses TRBV6-6 with TRBJ1-4; 7 nucleotides align to TRBD1. The CDR3 spans 11 residues. CDR1 and CDR2 (germline): MNHNY, SVGAGI (reference sequence). V shed 7 bases, J shed 15 bases, and the junction held 8 bases outside the gene matches. DNA for the CDR3: TGTGCCAGCACCAGACAGGGAGAGGTGTTTTTT. Encoded protein: CASTRQGEVFF.

The chain employs TRBV20-1 and TRBJ2-5; no firm D call. CDR1 DFQATT and CDR2 SNEGSKA come from the germline V gene (reference sequence). The CDR3 runs 11 residues. Trimming left V 6 bases short and J 5 bases short, with 10 bases between. CDR3 in amino acids: CSATLTETQYF. CDR3 coding DNA: TGCAGTGCAACATTAACGGAGACCCAGTACTTC.

J is TRBJ1-6 and V is TRBV5-1, with unresolved D. The ends were cut back, 2 bases at V and 10 bases at J, with 10 bases in the middle. Germline V CDR1 and CDR2: SGHRS, YFSETQ. The CDR3 is 13 residues long. The chain's CDR3 is CASSFKLRSPLHF. Here the CDR3 DNA reads TGCGCCAGCAGCTTTAAGCTACGGTCACCCCTCCACTTT.

This clone was picked up a small number of times. V gene TRBV5-1 combines with J gene TRBJ2-2; 10 positions agree with TRBD1. Per the germline V gene, CDR1 is SGHRS and CDR2 is YFSETQ. The V gene end was trimmed by 7 bases and the J gene end by 7 bases; junction bases not matched to a gene: 10. The length of the CDR3 is 15 residues. This CDR3 is CASRKGQGFDGELFF. The CDR3, as DNA: TGCGCCAGCCGGAAGGGACAGGGGTTTGACGGGGAGCTGTTTTTT.

CDR3 protein: CASSPGDRGSPLHF. DNA for the CDR3: TGTGCCAGCAGCCCTGGGGACAGGGGATCCCCCCTCCACTTT. The genes are TRBV7-9 and TRBJ1-6, with TRBD1 matching 10 bases. The CDR3 length is 14 residues. Trimming took 5 bases from V and 13 from J; bases not matched to a gene: 8. Germline CDR1 is SEHNR and CDR2 is FQNEAQ (reference sequence). The variable domain in full, completed from reference TRBV7-9 and TRBJ1-6, reads DTGVSQNPRHKITKRGQNVTFRCDPISEHNRLYWYRQTLGQGPEFLTYFQNEAQLEKSRLLSDRFSAERPKGSFSTLEIQRTEQGDSAMYLCASSPGDRGSPLHFGNGTRLTVT.

This chain connects TRBV9 to TRBJ2-5, with D possibly TRBD1 on 6 matching bases. Trimming stripped 3 bases from V and 1 base from J, with 10 bases between. Germline V CDR1 and CDR2: SGDLS, YYNGEE. The CDR3 totals 14 residues. CDR3 loop: CASSAGTSQETQYF. For the CDR3, the DNA is TGTGCCAGCAGCGCCGGGACATCCCAAGAGACCCAGTACTTC. The variable domain in full, with the rest retrieved from reference TRBV9 and TRBJ2-5, is DSGVTQTPKHLITATGQRVTLRCSPRSGDLSVYWYQQSLDQGLQFLIQYYNGEERAKGNILERFSAQQFPDLHSELNLSSLELGDSALYFCASSAGTSQETQYFGPGTRLLVL.

J is TRBJ2-3 and V is TRBV2; 10 nucleotides line up with TRBD2. V was pared by 3 bases and J by 9 bases, with 9 bases of the junction left unmatched. This CDR3 has 15 amino acids. Germline CDR1 and CDR2: SNHLY and FYNNEI. CDR3 loop: CASSDVIAGGPTQYF. CDR3 coding DNA: TGTGCCAGCAGTGATGTAATAGCGGGAGGACCGACGCAGTATTTT.

Note on this clone: The germline gene is not matched at one end of the junction; a read error may be the cause. CDR3 region: CASSRGRLSDEQYF. CDR3 in DNA: TGTGCCAGCAGCCGAGGGAGGCTCTCCGACGAGCAGTACTTC. The chain uses TRBV11-3 and TRBJ2-7; tentative D call: TRBD2 (6 bases). Germline CDR1 is SGHNT and CDR2 is YENEEA. This CDR3 is built from 14 residues. Complete variable domain (other parts from reference TRBV11-3 and TRBJ2-7): EAGVVQSPRYKIIEKKQPVAFWCNPISGHNTLYWYLQNLGQGPELLIRYENEEAVDDSQLPKDRFSAERLKGVDSTLKIQPAELGDSAVYLCASSRGRLSDEQYFGPGTRLTVT.

The chain joins TRBV4-3 to TRBJ2-6; D is undetermined. The CDR3 is 15 residues long. V shed 1 base and J shed 4 bases, with 8 bases lying between them. The germline V gene has CDR1 LGHNA and CDR2 YSLEER. The CDR3 loop reads CASSQGGLGANVLTF. CDR3 sequence (DNA): TGCGCCAGCAGCCAAGGAGGTCTAGGGGCCAACGTCCTGACTTTC.

This sequence joins TRBV4-3 and TRBJ1-1; D call uncertain. The CDR3 is 14 amino acids. With 0 bases removed from V and 2 bases from J, the gap between germline ends came to 7 bases. The germline gives CDR1 LGHNA, CDR2 YSLEER. CDR3 nucleotides: TGCGCCAGCAGCCAAGAGGCGGAAAACACTGAAGCTTTCTTT. Protein sequence: CASSQEAENTEAFF.

This clone was picked up a small number of times. The chain has TRBV5-5 and TRBJ2-3; TRBD2 agrees at 10 bases. V lost 3 bases, J lost 2 bases, and 6 bases stayed unmatched. The germline V gene has CDR1 SGHKS and CDR2 YYEKEE (reference sequence). The CDR3 covers 16 residues. CDR3 residues: CASSSLTSGFTDTQYF. CDR3 sequence (DNA): TGTGCCAGCAGCTCACTGACTAGCGGGTTCACAGATACGCAGTATTTT. The whole variable domain, filled in from reference TRBV5-5 and TRBJ2-3, reads DAGVTQSPTHLIKTRGQQVTLRCSPISGHKSVSWYQQVLGQGPQFIFQYYEKEERGRGNFPDRFSARQFPNYSSELNVNALLLGDSALYLCASSSLTSGFTDTQYFGPGTRLTVL.

The V and J genes are TRBV6-5 and TRBJ1-1; 9 bases align to TRBD1. The CDR3 runs 14 residues. Trimming took 6 bases from V and 4 from J; bases not matched to a gene: 6. Germline CDR1 reads MNHEY; CDR2 reads SVGAGI. The CDR3 sequence is CASSLTGGGTEAFF. CDR3 coding DNA: TGTGCCAGCAGCTTAACAGGGGGCGGCACTGAAGCTTTCTTT.

This clone has only one observation. This chain uses TRBV28 with TRBJ1-2; D ambiguous. The germline gives CDR1 MDHEN, CDR2 SYDVKM. Between the trimmed V and J ends, which lost 4 bases and 2 bases, there was a span of 8 bases. This CDR3 region has 13 residues. This chain's CDR3 is CASSSPGNYGYTF. The CDR3 DNA reads TGTGCCAGCAGTTCCCCGGGAAACTATGGCTACACCTTC.

The rearrangement joins TRBV5-5 to TRBJ1-6; 9 positions match TRBD1. The V segment lost 4 bases and the J segment 7 bases; nucleotides outside the gene matches: 6. The CDR3 is 15 amino acids. Germline-derived CDR1 and CDR2 are SGHKS and YYEKEE (reference sequence). CDR3 in amino acids: CASSGGQGRNSPLHF. The DNA of the CDR3 is TGTGCCAGCAGCGGGGGACAGGGACGCAATTCACCCCTCCACTTT.